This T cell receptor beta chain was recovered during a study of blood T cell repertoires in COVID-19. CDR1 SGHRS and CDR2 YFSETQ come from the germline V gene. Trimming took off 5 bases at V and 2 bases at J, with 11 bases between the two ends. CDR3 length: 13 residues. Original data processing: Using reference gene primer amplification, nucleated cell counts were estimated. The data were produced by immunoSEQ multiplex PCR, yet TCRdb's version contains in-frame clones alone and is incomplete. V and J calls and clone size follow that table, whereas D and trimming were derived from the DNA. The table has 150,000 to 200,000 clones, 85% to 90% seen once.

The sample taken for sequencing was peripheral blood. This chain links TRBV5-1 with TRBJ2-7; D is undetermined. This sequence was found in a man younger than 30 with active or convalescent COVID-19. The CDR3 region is CASSRCLPYEQYV. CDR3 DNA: TGCGCCAGCAGTCGGTGTCTACCCTACGAGCAGTACGTC.